A single TCR beta chain is shown here with its context. It lacks a known antigen. Qualities for individual bases were not recorded, and no much larger clone is one base off. From the cysteine through the phenylalanine, the CDR3 covers 17 amino acids. CDR3 DNA only is kept here, 51 bases in frame from base 1. As encoded in the germline V gene, CDR1 is SGHVS while CDR2 is FQNEAQ. V is cut back by 3 bases and J by 3 bases, with 13 bases in the junction unmatched. The High Capacity cDNA Reverse Transcription Kit was used to reverse transcribe all of the isolated RNA, meaning that expressed TCRB transcripts were what got sequenced. Deep immunoSEQ sequencing was applied to naive, central memory and regulatory T cell samples, giving an average of roughly 3.5 million total reads per sample. Sorted cells were lysed in RLT buffer and RNA was extracted with DNase-treated RNeasy Micro or Mini kits, depending on cell number. To prevent cross-contamination, each cell subset was processed individually, whereas patient and healthy donor samples were processed jointly. The immunoSEQ multiplex PCR was used to amplify TCRB sequences from cDNA, generating 87-bp fragments that spanned the CDR3 region. Sequencing of the amplicons was done on the Illumina HiSeq platform. From the authors' description of their analysis: PCR bias was computationally corrected using synthetic template baselines, reads within Hamming distance 2 were collapsed, and singletons that could not be merged were discarded. By aligning reads against IMGT, V, D and J genes, CDR3 length, and insertions or deletions at six rearrangement sites were assigned. Within each subset, clonotype counts were normalized to the number of sorted cells before true diversity and Gini coefficients were calculated with the tcR R package. The overlap coefficient, calculated on TCRB nucleotide sequences, was used to measure repertoire sharing. As a proxy for the pre-selection repertoire, out-of-frame TCRB sequences from naive cells were analyzed. Drawn from immuneACCESS, this table holds only the in-frame rearrangements with V and J called that TCRdb kept. Clones are partly lost; checked studies trace under half to an unresolved V gene and leave the rest unexplained. Clone size and the V and J calls come from that table; the DNA yielded D and trimming. This sample has 300,000 to 450,000 clones in its table, and roughly an eighth of those were observed once. Around 0.0099% of the sample is taken by the ten largest.

The sample comes from a study of beta chain features in type 1 diabetes (dated by TCRdb to 2016 to 2018). Broadly, across the study: Mean age, gender distribution, total cell number and subset yield were not different between patients and healthy donors. A total of 107,917,701 sorted cells were examined across all samples, and the number of cells per subset was strongly correlated with RNA yield. In the study, recently diagnosed type 1 diabetes patients and matched healthy donors were compared on the TCRB repertoires of their sorted circulating CD4+ T cell subsets. Regulatory and stem cell-like memory subsets were obtained from only 8 patients and about eight healthy donors, while naive and central memory subsets were obtained from all 30 or so donors.

The research as a whole found: Naive, central memory and regulatory TCRB repertoires appeared to be more alike among patients than among healthy donors. Shorter templates might have been favored by PCR, but patient and control samples were amplified and corrected together, so both groups would have been affected equally by any skew. Patients with type 1 diabetes made fewer insertions and deleted more nucleotides at VDJ recombination sites, implying thymic rearrangement abnormalities. HLA sub-analyses involved small numbers of individuals, so any influence of HLA type on TCRB rearrangement remained unresolved. A moderate but significant shortening of TCRB CDR3 length was observed in type 1 diabetes patients in all four CD4+ subsets. Because cDNA rather than genomic DNA was sequenced, highly expressing activated cells could have been over-represented, although no difference in activation and CD3 levels was found between groups.

Each donor gave one peripheral blood draw, averaging roughly 0.11 L, which was collected into heparinised tubes. A BD FACSAria II and a panel including CD45RO, CCR7, CD25, CD127, CD95 and CD27 were used to sort naive, central memory, regulatory and stem cell-like memory CD4+ T cells. Every sorted population had a purity above 98%. PBMCs were isolated immediately by Lymphoprep density gradient centrifugation and stained directly without culture. So that batch effects would be minimized, each experiment stained and sorted samples in pairs, pairing one healthy donor with one patient. This receptor was taken from a woman aged 18-29 years with type 1 diabetes. The V and J segments used are TRBV7-8 and TRBJ2-7; 8 bases in the middle match TRBD1. The specimen was naive CD4+ T cells from blood. The sample's cell subset or site, from its label and the paper: true naive CD4+ T cells. The DNA reads TGTGCCAGCAGCTTCGGACAGGGAAAGGTGCAGGGCTACGAGCAGTACTTC. Its translation reads: CASSFGQGKVQGYEQYF.